The 26 T cell receptor beta chains in this list originate from one sample, sequenced in a study of T cells after yellow fever vaccination. TCRdb itself ran the 5' RACE reads through MiXCR, one entry per CDR3 protein. The sample has around 300,000 distinct CDR3 sequences, roughly 13% seen once. The source material was CD4+ T cells sorted from PBMCs, sampled 45 days after the yellow fever booster vaccination. These receptors all stem from a man younger than 45 who received the YFV17D yellow fever vaccine.

The rearrangement uses TRBV5-1 and TRBJ2-5, with D possibly being TRBD1 (6 bases). This CDR3 region has 14 residues. Germline V CDR1 and CDR2: SGHRS, YFSETQ. V was clipped by 0 bases and J by 2 bases, with 8 bases between them. The CDR3 protein is CASSLEQGQETQYF. The DNA for the CDR3 is TGCGCCAGCAGCTTGGAACAGGGACAAGAGACCCAGTACTTC.

The chain is built from TRBV4-3 and TRBJ2-1, with D possibly matching TRBD2 (6 bases). Germline loops: CDR1 LGHNA, CDR2 YSLEER. V was cut by 2 bases and J by 0 bases, with 11 bases left in between. CDR3 length: 16 amino acids. The CDR3: CASSQPGTGSYNEQFF. DNA of the CDR3: TGCGCCAGCAGCCAACCGGGGACTGGCTCCTACAATGAGCAGTTCTTC.

This clonotype has just a few counts. J is TRBJ2-1 and V is TRBV6-1; no reliable D call. The CDR3 spans 11 residues. The V end was cut by 11 bases, the J end by 2 bases, with 7 bases between. Germline CDR1 is MNHNS and CDR2 is SASEGT. CDR3: CAFGAYNEQFF. For the CDR3, the DNA is TGTGCCTTCGGAGCCTACAATGAGCAGTTCTTC.

The chain carries TRBV20-1 and TRBJ1-6; possibly TRBD1 for D (6 bases). There are 14 residues in the CDR3. The germline gives CDR1 DFQATT, CDR2 SNEGSKA (reference sequence). With 6 bases removed from V and 0 bases from J, the gap between germline ends came to 9 bases. CDR3 residues: CSAEGGSYNSPLHF. The DNA for the CDR3 is TGCAGTGCCGAGGGGGGCTCCTATAATTCACCCCTCCACTTT.

V and J are TRBV25-1 and TRBJ2-2; D possibly corresponds to TRBD2 (6 bases). Trimming removed 2 bases at V and 7 bases at J, with 8 bases between. The CDR3 is 13 amino acids. The germline V gene has CDR1 MGHDK and CDR2 SYGVNS. CDR3 DNA sequence: TGTGCCAGCAGTGAAGCGGGGATCGGGGAGCTGTTTTTT. It specifies CASSEAGIGELFF.

This clonotype has just a few counts. Here the CDR3 DNA reads TGTGCCTGGAGTGTCTGGGGGGGCACCTACGAGCAGTACTTC. Protein: CAWSVWGGTYEQYF. The V call is TRBV30, the J call TRBJ2-7, with a tentative D call TRBD2 (7 bases). The CDR3 consists of 14 residues. From germline, CDR1 is GTSNPN and CDR2 SVGIG (reference sequence). V was clipped by 0 bases and J by 2 bases, with 11 bases between them.

The chain recombines TRBV29-1 with TRBJ2-5, with a weak D call TRBD1 (6 bases). The V end was cut by 2 bases, the J end by 4 bases, with 11 bases between. From germline, CDR1 is SQVTM and CDR2 ANQGSEA. The CDR3 has 13 amino acids. The CDR3 DNA is TGCAGCGTTGAACATGGCAGGGGAGAGACCCAGTACTTC. It specifies CSVEHGRGETQYF.

This clonotype has a handful of counts. J is TRBJ2-1 and V is TRBV6-1, with TRBD2 identical over 9 bases. CDR1 is MNHNS, CDR2 SASEGT, per germline. The CDR3 spans 16 residues. The J segment lost 6 bases and the V segment lost 6 bases, leaving 12 bases of the junction unmatched. The DNA for the CDR3 is TGTGCCAGCAGCATCCTTGCGGGAGGGGGGGGCAATGAGCAGTTCTTC. Protein product: CASSILAGGGGNEQFF.

The CDR3 region is CASSGSRGAFYNEQFF. The CDR3 nucleotides read TGTGCCAGCAGCGGCTCTCGCGGGGCCTTTTACAATGAGCAGTTCTTC. The gene calls are TRBV9 and TRBJ2-1, with D tentatively TRBD2 (6 bases). Trimming left V 3 bases short and J 4 bases short, with 17 bases between. The CDR3 contains 16 residues. Germline CDR1 SGDLS, CDR2 YYNGEE.

The chain employs TRBV7-2 and TRBJ2-1, with 7 bases identical to TRBD2. The CDR3 extends over 12 amino acids. The germline V gene encodes CDR1 SGHTA and CDR2 FQGNSA. J lost 14 bases, V lost 4 bases, and 8 bases had no gene match. In DNA, the CDR3 is TGTGCCAGCAGCTCCCCCGGGGGGATGGAGTTCTTC. As protein: CASSSPGGMEFF.

There are many counts of this clonotype. This chain joins TRBV5-1 and TRBJ2-7, with 9 bases lining up with TRBD1. The CDR3 sequence is 14 residues long. The germline CDR1 and CDR2 sequences are SGHRS and YFSETQ. V lost 2 bases, J lost 5 bases, and 5 bases stayed unmatched. The CDR3 loop reads CASSLGQGTNEQYF. The CDR3 DNA reads TGCGCCAGCAGCTTAGGACAGGGGACCAACGAGCAGTACTTC.

The chain recombines TRBV30 with TRBJ2-2; D ambiguous. The CDR3 sequence is 14 residues long. Germline V lookup: CDR1 GTSNPN, CDR2 SVGIG (reference sequence). V was clipped by 4 bases and J by 1 base, with 10 bases between them. CDR3 residues: CAWKATQNTGELFF. CDR3 bases: TGTGCCTGGAAGGCGACTCAGAACACCGGGGAGCTGTTTTTT.

The chain joins TRBV10-3 to TRBJ2-7; 8 nucleotides match TRBD1. Germline-derived CDR1 and CDR2 are ENHRY and SYGVKD. V lost 3 bases to trimming and J lost 7 bases; unmatched junction nucleotides: 8. The CDR3 is 14 residues long. The CDR3 is CAISEGQGAREQYF. CDR3 nucleotides: TGTGCCATCAGTGAAGGCCAGGGGGCACGAGAGCAGTACTTC.

This clonotype was counted between two and nine times. The chain joins TRBV12-3 or TRBV12-4 to TRBJ1-5; D remains ambiguous. This CDR3 has 14 amino acids. Trimming took off 1 base at V and 8 bases at J, with 12 bases between the two ends. CDR3 coding DNA: TGTGCCAGCAGTTTAGGAGCTTTGGTGGAGCCCCAGCATTTT. It is translated as CASSLGALVEPQHF.

The table lists this clonotype with a few counts. The chain combines TRBV7-2 with TRBJ1-5, with D unresolved. V lost 2 bases and J lost 7, with 9 bases in between. The CDR3 consists of 13 residues. Germline V lookup: CDR1 SGHTA, CDR2 FQGNSA. The DNA for the CDR3 is TGTGCCAGCAGCTTATCTTGGGAGCAGCCCCAGCATTTT. Its protein product is CASSLSWEQPQHF. The complete variable domain, with remaining parts taken from reference TRBV7-2 and TRBJ1-5, reads GAGVSQSPSNKVTEKGKDVELRCDPISGHTALYWYRQSLGQGLEFLIYFQGNSAPDKSGLPSDRFSAERTGGSVSTLTIQRTQQEDSAVYLCASSLSWEQPQHFGDGTRLSIL.

The V gene is TRBV12-3 or TRBV12-4, the J gene TRBJ1-4; 7 positions match TRBD1. The CDR3 has 14 residues. V lost 8 bases, J lost 7 bases, and 10 bases stayed unmatched. This CDR3 is CASGHEGAVEKLFF. The CDR3 bases are TGTGCCAGCGGCCACGAGGGGGCCGTTGAAAAACTGTTTTTT.

This clonotype appeared many times. This chain uses TRBV6-1 with TRBJ2-7; 9 bases align to TRBD2. Looked up from germline, CDR1 is MNHNS and CDR2 is SASEGT. The length of the CDR3 is 14 residues. Trimming took 5 bases from V and 2 from J; bases not matched to a gene: 4. The CDR3 DNA follows: TGTGCCAGCAGTAGCGGGAGGCACACCTACGAGCAGTACTTC. Translation gives CASSSGRHTYEQYF.

This clonotype was detected only a few times. This chain joins TRBV7-2 and TRBJ2-1, with D possibly TRBD1 on 5 matching bases. CDR1 SGHTA and CDR2 FQGNSA come from the germline V gene. This CDR3 has 14 residues. Trimming shortened V by 4 bases and J by 2 bases, and 9 bases separated the two germline ends. The CDR3 sequence: CASSSRATYNEQFF. The CDR3, as DNA: TGTGCCAGCAGCTCCAGGGCCACCTACAATGAGCAGTTCTTC.

The chain couples TRBV7-2 to TRBJ2-5; the match to TRBD2 covers 12 bases. CDR3 length equals 17 residues. The germline V gene encodes CDR1 SGHTA and CDR2 FQGNSA. With V trimmed by 4 bases and J by 5 bases, 11 bases remained unmatched. The chain's CDR3 is CASSSQRTSGIGETQYF. The CDR3 DNA reads as TGTGCCAGCAGCTCACAAAGGACTAGCGGGATAGGGGAGACCCAGTACTTC. Together with reference TRBV7-2 and TRBJ2-5, the CDR3 gives the full variable domain: GAGVSQSPSNKVTEKGKDVELRCDPISGHTALYWYRQSLGQGLEFLIYFQGNSAPDKSGLPSDRFSAERTGGSVSTLTIQRTQQEDSAVYLCASSSQRTSGIGETQYFGPGTRLLVL.

In its sample, this clonotype was seen a few times. This rearrangement joins TRBV30 to TRBJ2-7; no clear D. This CDR3 contains 11 residues. V lost 2 bases and J 3 bases, leaving 5 bases between the germline ends. Germline loops: CDR1 GTSNPN, CDR2 SVGIG (reference sequence). The CDR3 here is CAWSYNYEQYF. The CDR3 DNA follows: TGTGCCTGGAGTTATAACTACGAGCAGTACTTC.

The chain employs TRBV10-3 and TRBJ2-7; D might be TRBD2 (6 bases). Germline CDR1 and CDR2: ENHRY and SYGVKD. V gave up 2 bases and J gave up 6 bases, with 23 bases separating them. This CDR3 region has 17 residues. CDR3 sequence: CAISEPRAGSAGSEQYF. CDR3 coding DNA: TGTGCCATCAGTGAGCCCCGCGCCGGGAGTGCAGGGAGCGAGCAGTACTTC.

As regards this clonotype: This may be a read error, as it is one base from a much larger clone. The chain couples TRBV7-6 to TRBJ2-1; 7 bases map to TRBD2. CDR1 and CDR2 (germline): SGHVS, FNYEAQ. This CDR3 has 14 amino acids. CDR3 residues: CSSSLPGGKHEQFF. For the CDR3, the DNA is TGTTCCAGCAGCTTACCGGGAGGAAAACATGAGCAGTTCTTC.

The J gene is TRBJ2-1, the V gene TRBV5-5; possibly TRBD2 for D (7 bases). This CDR3 has 16 amino acids. Between the trimmed V and J ends, which lost 5 bases and 4 bases, there was a span of 19 bases. CDR1 is SGHKS, CDR2 YYEKEE, per germline (reference sequence). The DNA for the CDR3 is TGTGCCAGCAGTCCGGGTGTCGGGGGGCGATACAATGAGCAGTTCTTC. It encodes CASSPGVGGRYNEQFF.

Here the CDR3 reads CASRGWTQYF. DNA for the CDR3: TGTGCCAGCAGGGGGTGGACCCAGTACTTC. V usage is TRBV28 and J usage is TRBJ2-5; D uncertain. V was clipped by 6 bases and J by 7 bases, with 6 bases between them. The germline gives CDR1 MDHEN, CDR2 SYDVKM. The CDR3 is 10 amino acids.

The chain employs TRBV7-8 and TRBJ2-7, with a weak D call TRBD2 (5 bases). This CDR3 spans 14 amino acids. Trimming removed 0 bases at V and 6 bases at J, with 12 bases between. The germline CDR1 and CDR2 sequences are SGHVS and FQNEAQ. The CDR3, as DNA: TGTGCCAGCAGCTTAGCAGGAGGTCCATCCGAGCAGTACTTC. Residues: CASSLAGGPSEQYF.

The chain uses TRBV7-2 and TRBJ2-7, with TRBD2 matching over 12 bases. Looked up from germline, CDR1 is SGHTA and CDR2 is FQGNSA. V lost 0 bases to trimming and J lost 6 bases; unmatched junction nucleotides: 3. This CDR3 contains 15 residues. In nucleotides, the CDR3 is TGTGCCAGCAGCTTAGCCGGACTAGCGGGAACCGAGCAGTACTTC. Its translation is CASSLAGLAGTEQYF.